Listed below are T cell receptor beta chains from one sample, sequenced in a study of blood T cell repertoires in COVID-19. Method: immunoSEQ multiplex PCR; TCRdb's copy keeps in-frame clones and lacks some. The sample lists 180,000 or so clones, about 82% seen once, with more than 7.5% in the top ten. The specimen was PBMCs or T cells enriched from blood (not recorded which). Receptors were obtained from a woman aged 25 to 39 who had recovered from COVID-19. The CDR3 runs from the conserved cysteine through the conserved F or W. Each record gives: V gene, J gene, D gene, clone size, CDR3 DNA, CDR3 protein. A D gene is named only where the DNA matches it firmly. Only some rows state a clone size, as once, few, many or a class for expanded clones.

v_gene: TRBV6-4
j_gene: TRBJ1-2
d_gene: TRBD1
abundance: .
CDR3nt: TGTGCCAGCAGTGACTCGCCGGGACAGGGTGATGGCTACACCTTC
CDR3aa: CASSDSPGQGDGYTF

v_gene: TRBV7-9
j_gene: TRBJ2-2
d_gene: .
abundance: once
CDR3nt: TGTGCCAGCAGCACTGAATCCAACACCGGGGAGCTGTTTTTT
CDR3aa: CASSTESNTGELFF

v_gene: TRBV7-9
j_gene: TRBJ2-1
d_gene: TRBD2
abundance: .
CDR3nt: TGTGCCAGCAGCTCGGGACTAGCGGTTTTGAATGAGCAGTTCTTC
CDR3aa: CASSSGLAVLNEQFF

v_gene: TRBV5-4
j_gene: TRBJ2-3
d_gene: TRBD2
abundance: .
CDR3nt: TGTGCCAGCAGCCTAGGGACTAGCGGGAGTATTTTTACAGATACGCAGTATTTT
CDR3aa: CASSLGTSGSIFTDTQYF

v_gene: TRBV7-2
j_gene: TRBJ2-2
d_gene: TRBD2
abundance: .
CDR3nt: TGTGCCAGCAGCTCCCGGACTAGCTTTGGCCCCGGGGAGCTGTTTTTT
CDR3aa: CASSSRTSFGPGELFF

v_gene: TRBV5-8
j_gene: TRBJ2-3
d_gene: .
abundance: .
CDR3nt: TGTGCCAGCAGCTTTATCGGTTATACGCAGTATTTT
CDR3aa: CASSFIGYTQYF

v_gene: TRBV2
j_gene: TRBJ1-1
d_gene: .
abundance: .
CDR3nt: TGTGCCAGCAGTGACCAGGGTCACACTGAAGCTTTCTTT
CDR3aa: CASSDQGHTEAFF

v_gene: TRBV30
j_gene: TRBJ2-2
d_gene: .
abundance: .
CDR3nt: TGTGCCTGGAGGAGAGTGGGAGAGCGCACCGGGGAGCTGTTTTTT
CDR3aa: CAWRRVGERTGELFF

v_gene: TRBV2
j_gene: TRBJ2-1
d_gene: TRBD2
abundance: .
CDR3nt: TGTGCCAGCAGTGCGGGGACTAAATGGGGCAATGAGCAGTTCTTC
CDR3aa: CASSAGTKWGNEQFF

v_gene: TRBV28
j_gene: TRBJ2-1
d_gene: TRBD2
abundance: .
CDR3nt: TGTGCCAGCAGGATAGCGGGAGCCAACAATGAGCAGTTCTTC
CDR3aa: CASRIAGANNEQFF

v_gene: TRBV12-3/TRBV12-4
j_gene: TRBJ2-4
d_gene: .
abundance: .
CDR3nt: TGTGCCAGCAGTCCGGGACTCCGAAACATTCAGTACTTC
CDR3aa: CASSPGLRNIQYF

v_gene: TRBV14
j_gene: TRBJ1-5
d_gene: TRBD1
abundance: .
CDR3nt: TGTGCCAGCAGCCAACGACAGGGGGAGAGCAATCAGCCCCAGCATTTT
CDR3aa: CASSQRQGESNQPQHF

v_gene: TRBV6-5
j_gene: TRBJ2-7
d_gene: .
abundance: .
CDR3nt: TGTGCCAGCAGATCAGGAAGGGGCAACGAGCAGTACTTC
CDR3aa: CASRSGRGNEQYF

v_gene: TRBV6-5
j_gene: TRBJ1-2
d_gene: TRBD1
abundance: .
CDR3nt: TGTGCCAGCAGTTACTCGATTCTGGGACAGGGCTACACCTTC
CDR3aa: CASSYSILGQGYTF

v_gene: TRBV4-2
j_gene: TRBJ1-2
d_gene: .
abundance: .
CDR3nt: TGTGCCAGCAGCCAAGCCGTTAACTATGGCTACACCTTC
CDR3aa: CASSQAVNYGYTF

v_gene: TRBV4-2
j_gene: TRBJ2-7
d_gene: .
abundance: few
CDR3nt: TGTGCCAGCAGCCAAGATCGTGTGGCCTCCTACGAGCAGTACTTC
CDR3aa: CASSQDRVASYEQYF

v_gene: TRBV11-2
j_gene: TRBJ2-1
d_gene: .
abundance: many
CDR3nt: TGTGCCAGCAGCTTAGGAAATAGCGGTGTGCAGTTCTTC
CDR3aa: CASSLGNSGVQFF

v_gene: TRBV10-2
j_gene: TRBJ2-5
d_gene: .
abundance: .
CDR3nt: TGCGCCAGCAGTGAGCGTTCGGACTACCAAGAGACCCAGTACTTC
CDR3aa: CASSERSDYQETQYF